This entry lists 2 T cell receptor beta chains sequenced from one sample in a study of PD-L1 blockade in urothelial cancer. As to time point: peripheral blood 6 weeks after treatment start. Assay used: immunoSEQ multiplex PCR; TCRdb lists only in-frame clones, some missing. The repertoire consists of about 36,000 clones, with more than 80% occurring once and the leading ten covering more than 9%. The material was PBMCs, obtained around atezolizumab (anti-PD-L1) treatment. All receptors derive from a man aged 35-49 years with urothelial cancer.

This clone has a single count. The V and J genes are TRBV10-2 and TRBJ1-2; TRBD1 matches 7 bases. The CDR3 extends over 13 amino acids. Germline V CDR1 and CDR2: WSHSY, SAAADI. J gave up 9 bases and V 3 bases, and 7 bases lay outside the gene matches. CDR3 sequence reads: CASSESRQGRYTF. In nucleotides, the CDR3 is TGCGCCAGCAGTGAATCCAGACAGGGCCGCTACACCTTC.

The chain employs TRBV5-1 and TRBJ2-1; D uncertain. The CDR3 sequence is 13 residues long. Germline-derived CDR1 and CDR2 are SGHRS and YFSETQ. V gave up 7 bases and J gave up 8 bases, with 16 bases separating them. CDR3 nucleotide sequence: TGCGCCAGCTTTGCCCAGCAACGGGATGAGCAGTTCTTC. Translating it yields CASFAQQRDEQFF.